The subject of this entry is one T cell receptor beta chain. This entry belongs to a study of blood T cell repertoires in COVID-19. Study background: There were acute and convalescent COVID-19 samples, and they came from the United States, Italy and Spain. PBMCs, B-cell-depleted T cells, or T cells were the source of the cDNA or gDNA that made up the material.

The CDR3 sequence is 14 residues long. Germline V lookup: CDR1 LGHNT, CDR2 FRNRAP. With 5 bases removed from V and 4 bases from J, the gap between germline ends came to 14 bases. As processed by the authors: Estimates of nucleated cell counts were drawn from the amplification of reference gene primers. Clones were sequenced by immunoSEQ multiplex PCR, and TCRdb holds only the in-frame ones, with some missing. V, J and clone size are those of that table, while D and trimming were read from the DNA. The sample yields 300,000 or so clones, approximately 91% seen once. This chain links TRBV12-5 with TRBJ1-2; D possibly corresponds to TRBD1 (5 bases). The source is a woman aged 25 to 39 with COVID-19, enrolled during active disease. Specimen: peripheral blood. The CDR3 loop is CASGETGLSYGYTF. The CDR3 DNA follows: TGTGCTAGTGGTGAAACGGGACTCTCCTATGGCTACACCTTC. Based on the CDR3 plus reference TRBV12-5 and TRBJ1-2, the full variable domain is DARVTQTPRHKVTEMGQEVTMRCQPILGHNTVFWYRQTMMQGLELLAYFRNRAPLDDSGMPKDRFSAEMPDATLATLKIQPSEPRDSAVYFCASGETGLSYGYTFGSGTRLTVV.